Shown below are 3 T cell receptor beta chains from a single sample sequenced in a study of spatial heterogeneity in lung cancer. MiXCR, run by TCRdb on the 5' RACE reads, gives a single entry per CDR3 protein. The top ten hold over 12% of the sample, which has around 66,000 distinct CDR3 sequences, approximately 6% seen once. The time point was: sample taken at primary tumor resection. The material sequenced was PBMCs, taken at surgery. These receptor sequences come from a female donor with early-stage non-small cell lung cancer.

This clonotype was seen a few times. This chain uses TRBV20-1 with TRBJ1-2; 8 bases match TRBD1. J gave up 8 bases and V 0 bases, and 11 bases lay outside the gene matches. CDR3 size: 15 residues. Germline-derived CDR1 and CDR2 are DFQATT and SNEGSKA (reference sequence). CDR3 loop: CSARDPRQGLGGYTF. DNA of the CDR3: TGCAGTGCTAGAGATCCCCGACAGGGGTTGGGCGGCTACACCTTC.

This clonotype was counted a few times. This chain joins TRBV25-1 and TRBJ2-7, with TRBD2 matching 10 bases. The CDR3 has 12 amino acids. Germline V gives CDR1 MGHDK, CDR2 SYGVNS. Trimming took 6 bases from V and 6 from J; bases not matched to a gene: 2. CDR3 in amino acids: CASSERGGEQYF. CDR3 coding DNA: TGTGCCAGCAGCGAGCGGGGGGGCGAGCAGTACTTC.

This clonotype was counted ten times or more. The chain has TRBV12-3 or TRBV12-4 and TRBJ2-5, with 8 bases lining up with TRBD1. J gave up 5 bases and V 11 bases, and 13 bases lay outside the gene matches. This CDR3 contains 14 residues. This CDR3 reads CAVTRTGQGETQYF. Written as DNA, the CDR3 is TGTGCCGTCACGAGGACAGGGCAGGGGGAGACCCAGTACTTC.